This TCR beta chain was recorded in a study of OX40 agonist ivuxolimab in advanced cancers. In the study overall: Each patient was given ivuxolimab into a vein every 2 weeks, at 0.01 to 10 mg/kg. Partial responses were seen in three patients, one with hepatocellular carcinoma and two with cutaneous melanoma.

This CDR3 has 15 amino acids. V was clipped by 5 bases and J by 3 bases; unmatched bases: 8. Per germline, CDR1 SGHRS and CDR2 YFSETQ. Study-wide results and caveats: Relative to CD4+ cells, CD8+ T cells on average had more expanded clones. The CD4+ and CD8+ T cells in the blood had expanded clonally by week 6 at 0.1 to 3.0 mg/kg.

Sequencing used immunoSEQ multiplex PCR; TCRdb keeps in-frame clones, though not all of them. The sample shows around 80,000 clones, 65% to 85% of them seen only once. With regard to this clone: The antigen remains unidentified.

The sample in question was CD4+ or CD8+ T cells sorted from blood, obtained in a trial of the OX40 agonist ivuxolimab. The TCR comes from an adult with an advanced solid tumor such as melanoma, head and neck, liver or kidney cancer. The chain is built from TRBV5-1 and TRBJ2-5; the match to TRBD1 covers 9 bases. The CDR3 bases are TGCGCCAGCAGACAACAACAGGGGGCAAAAGAGACCCAGTACTTC. Translated, it gives CASRQQQGAKETQYF.